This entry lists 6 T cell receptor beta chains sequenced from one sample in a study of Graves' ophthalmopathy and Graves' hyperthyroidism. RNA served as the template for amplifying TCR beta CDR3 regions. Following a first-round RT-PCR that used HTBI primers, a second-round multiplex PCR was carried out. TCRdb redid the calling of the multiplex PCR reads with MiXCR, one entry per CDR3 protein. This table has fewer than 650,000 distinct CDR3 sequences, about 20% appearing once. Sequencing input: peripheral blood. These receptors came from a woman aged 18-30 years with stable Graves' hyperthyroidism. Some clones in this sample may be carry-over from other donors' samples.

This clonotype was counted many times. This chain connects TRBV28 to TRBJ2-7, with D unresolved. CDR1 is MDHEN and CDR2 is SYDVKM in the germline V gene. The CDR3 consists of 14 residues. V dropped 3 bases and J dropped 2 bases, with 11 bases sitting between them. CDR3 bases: TGTGCCAGCAGTTTCATGGGGTCGACCTACGAGCAGTACTTC. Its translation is CASSFMGSTYEQYF.

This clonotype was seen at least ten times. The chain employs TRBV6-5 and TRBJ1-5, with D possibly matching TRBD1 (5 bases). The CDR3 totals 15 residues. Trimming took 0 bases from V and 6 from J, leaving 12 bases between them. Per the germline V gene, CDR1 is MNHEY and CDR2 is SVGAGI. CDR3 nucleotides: TGTGCCAGCAGTTACTCGGCAGGGCTGGGTCAGCCCCAGCATTTT. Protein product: CASSYSAGLGQPQHF.

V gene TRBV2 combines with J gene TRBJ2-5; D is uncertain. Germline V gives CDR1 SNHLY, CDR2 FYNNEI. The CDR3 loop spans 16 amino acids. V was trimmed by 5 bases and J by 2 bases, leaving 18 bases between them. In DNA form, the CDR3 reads TGTGCCAGCAGTTCGTCATTACACTCGCTTCAAGAGACCCAGTACTTC. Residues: CASSSSLHSLQETQYF.

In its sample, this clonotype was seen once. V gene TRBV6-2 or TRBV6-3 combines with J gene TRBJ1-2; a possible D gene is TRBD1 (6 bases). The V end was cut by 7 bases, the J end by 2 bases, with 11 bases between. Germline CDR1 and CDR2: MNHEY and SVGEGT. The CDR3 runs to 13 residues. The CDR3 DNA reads TGTGCCAGCAAGAAACAGGGAAACTATGGCTACACCTTC. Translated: CASKKQGNYGYTF.

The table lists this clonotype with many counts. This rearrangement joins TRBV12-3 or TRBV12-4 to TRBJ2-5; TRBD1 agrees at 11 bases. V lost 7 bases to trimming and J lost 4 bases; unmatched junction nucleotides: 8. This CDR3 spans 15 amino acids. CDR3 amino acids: CASTFGTGGRETQYF. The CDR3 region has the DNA TGTGCCAGCACCTTCGGGACAGGGGGTAGAGAGACCCAGTACTTC.

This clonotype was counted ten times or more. CDR3 bases: TGTGCCAGCAGTGGAGGGCTTTCCGTCAACACCTACGAGCAGTACTTC. It yields the protein CASSGGLSVNTYEQYF. The chain is built from TRBV6-1 and TRBJ2-7, with TRBD2 as a possible D gene (5 bases). Trimming removed 4 bases from V and 2 bases from J, with 18 bases in between. CDR1 is MNHNS, CDR2 SASEGT, per germline. The CDR3 spans 16 residues.